This T cell receptor beta chain is from a study of T cell repertoires in cytomegalovirus infection. In the case of this clonotype: Antigen unknown.

V lost 3 bases and J lost 0; bases outside the gene matches: 15. CDR3 length: 22 residues. TCRdb reprocessed the reads with MiXCR, giving one entry per CDR3 protein. The sample holds fewer than 1,000,000 distinct CDR3 sequences; around 31% are singletons and the top ten take 11% to 15%. The sequence derives from a human donor in good health (CMV status not recorded). Some clones in this sample may be carry-over from other donors' samples. This specimen was cultured CD8+ T cells from PBMCs, taken from culture after CMV antigen stimulation. The rearrangement links TRBV12-3 or TRBV12-4 to TRBJ2-3; 16 positions match TRBD2. CDR3 in amino acids: CASSFILPGLAGGKSSTDTQYF. Here the CDR3 DNA reads TGTGCCAGCAGTTTCATCCTACCGGGACTAGCGGGGGGGAAATCTAGCACAGATACGCAGTATTTT.